One and the same sample provided the 21 T cell receptor beta chains below, sequenced in a study of immune evolution from preneoplasia to lung adenocarcinoma. Data came from immunoSEQ multiplex PCR; TCRdb stores just in-frame clones and leaves some out. The table records a few thousand clones, 79% of them present only once. The sequencing sample was made of FFPE invasive lung adenocarcinoma tissue. These receptors originate from a person aged 35 to 60 with lung adenocarcinoma. Some clones in this sample may be carry-over from other donors' samples.

V usage is TRBV9 and J usage is TRBJ2-3; unclear D gene. Deletions cut 0 bases from V and 0 bases from J, with 14 bases between. The CDR3 covers 17 residues. Germline assignment: CDR1 SGDLS and CDR2 YYNGEE. CDR3 sequence: CASSVVYGGPSTDTQYF. CDR3 nucleotide sequence: TGTGCCAGCAGCGTAGTTTACGGCGGACCCAGCACAGATACGCAGTATTTT.

In its sample, this clone ranks as large (0.1 to 1%). The chain has TRBV11-2 and TRBJ1-3, with D hard to call. The ends were cut back, 0 bases at V and 4 bases at J, with 16 bases in the middle. Germline CDR1 reads SGHAT; CDR2 reads FQNNGV. CDR3 size: 17 residues. The CDR3 loop is CASSLDPAPAGGNTIYF. CDR3 coding DNA: TGTGCCAGCAGCTTAGATCCGGCTCCCGCTGGGGGAAACACCATATATTTT. Complete variable domain (other parts from reference TRBV11-2 and TRBJ1-3): EAGVAQSPRYKIIEKRQSVAFWCNPISGHATLYWYQQILGQGPKLLIQFQNNGVVDDSQLPKDRFSAERLKGVDSTLKIQPAKLEDSAVYLCASSLDPAPAGGNTIYFGEGSWLTVV.

The rearrangement joins TRBV27 to TRBJ2-7; possible D gene TRBD2, 6 bases. This CDR3 is 15 amino acids long. CDR1 and CDR2 from the germline V gene are MNHEY and SMNVEV (reference sequence). Trimming shortened V by 0 bases and J by 3 bases, and 12 bases separated the two germline ends. The CDR3 DNA follows: TGTGCCAGCAGTTTATCAGTCCGGGGGTTCTACGAGCAGTACTTC. This gives the protein CASSLSVRGFYEQYF.

J is TRBJ1-1 and V is TRBV10-3; TRBD1 is a possible D gene (5 bases). CDR1 and CDR2 (germline): ENHRY, SYGVKD. This CDR3 is built from 15 residues. Trimming stripped 6 bases from V and 0 bases from J, with 14 bases between. CDR3 DNA sequence: TGTGCCATCAGGGCCTCAGGGTTTTTGAACACTGAAGCTTTCTTT. Protein sequence: CAIRASGFLNTEAFF.

This chain connects TRBV6-1 to TRBJ2-1; 10 nucleotides line up with TRBD2. V shed 5 bases and J 2 bases; nucleotides not matched to a gene: 3. The germline V gene encodes CDR1 MNHNS and CDR2 SASEGT. This CDR3 comprises 15 residues. This chain's CDR3 is CASSLLAGTYNEQFF. The CDR3 DNA reads TGTGCCAGCAGTTTACTAGCGGGGACCTACAATGAGCAGTTCTTC.

The V and J genes are TRBV29-1 and TRBJ2-7; D remains ambiguous. Germline V gives CDR1 SQVTM, CDR2 ANQGSEA. Trimming took 6 bases from V and 4 from J, leaving 13 bases between them. CDR3 length equals 12 residues. Here the CDR3 DNA reads TGCAGCGTGTCTAGTACCCTTTACGAGCAGTACTTC. Its translation is CSVSSTLYEQYF.

The J gene is TRBJ2-5, the V gene TRBV5-4, with D possibly called TRBD1 or TRBD2 (5 bases each). Trimming took off 0 bases at V and 1 base at J, with 13 bases between the two ends. The CDR3 has 16 amino acids. Germline assignment: CDR1 SGHNT and CDR2 YYREEE (reference sequence). CDR3 loop: CASSLGGRDRQETQYF. The CDR3 nucleotides are TGTGCCAGCAGCTTGGGAGGCCGGGACCGCCAAGAGACCCAGTACTTC.

This chain joins TRBV27 and TRBJ1-1; 7 bases match TRBD1. The CDR3 extends over 15 amino acids. With V trimmed by 2 bases and J by 1 base, 4 bases remained unmatched. The germline V gene encodes CDR1 MNHEY and CDR2 SMNVEV (reference sequence). CDR3 residues: CASSLLGQANTEAFF. As DNA, the CDR3 is TGTGCCAGCAGTTTACTAGGACAGGCGAACACTGAAGCTTTCTTT.

The rearrangement uses TRBV5-1 and TRBJ2-7, with TRBD1 matching over 9 bases. V gave up 1 base and J gave up 3 bases; unmatched junction bases: 5. This CDR3 contains 15 residues. Germline loops: CDR1 SGHRS, CDR2 YFSETQ. Here the CDR3 DNA reads TGCGCCAGCAGCTTGCTGGGGACAGGGAACTACGAGCAGTACTTC. Encoded protein: CASSLLGTGNYEQYF.

The CDR3 spells CASSTSGTGYEQFF. The DNA for the CDR3 is TGCGCCAGCAGCACCTCCGGGACAGGGTATGAGCAGTTCTTC. The chain uses TRBV5-1 and TRBJ2-1, with 9 bases identical to TRBD1. V was pared by 4 bases and J by 8 bases, with 7 bases of the junction left unmatched. CDR1 and CDR2 (germline): SGHRS, YFSETQ. The CDR3 spans 14 residues.

V and J are TRBV18 and TRBJ2-1; D is unclear. The CDR3 runs 13 residues. V lost 2 bases, J lost 4 bases, and 6 bases lay in between. CDR1 and CDR2 from the germline V gene are KGHSH and LQKENI. Here the CDR3 DNA reads TGTGCCAGCTCACCAACGCAGTACAATGAGCAGTTCTTC. It codes for CASSPTQYNEQFF. The full variable domain, completed using reference TRBV18 and TRBJ2-1, is NAGVMQNPRHLVRRRGQEARLRCSPMKGHSHVYWYRQLPEEGLKFMVYLQKENIIDESGMPKERFSAEFPKEGPSILRIQQVVRGDSAAYFCASSPTQYNEQFFGPGTRLTVL.

The CDR3 DNA reads as TGTGCCAGCAGCCCCCGGGACAGGGCGCAAGAGACCCAGTACTTC. Translated, it gives CASSPRDRAQETQYF. The chain has TRBV7-3 and TRBJ2-5; 9 bases align to TRBD1. There are 15 residues in the CDR3. Germline V gene sequence: CDR1 SGHTA, CDR2 FQGTGA. Trimming cost V 5 bases and J 2 bases; bases outside gene matches: 6.

V and J are TRBV2 and TRBJ2-4, with a tentative D call TRBD2 (6 bases). V was pared by 8 bases and J by 1 base, with 15 bases between. Germline CDR1 is SNHLY and CDR2 is FYNNEI. The length of the CDR3 is 15 residues. The chain's CDR3 is CASRLRGTAKNIQYF. In nucleotides, the CDR3 is TGTGCCAGCCGACTTCGCGGGACTGCCAAAAACATTCAGTACTTC.

The chain is built from TRBV10-3 and TRBJ1-1; 11 positions agree with TRBD1. With 8 bases clipped from V and 4 bases from J, the junction kept 3 bases outside the gene matches. The CDR3 is 13 residues long. In germline, CDR1 is ENHRY, CDR2 SYGVKD. The CDR3 region is CAIGQGAGTEAFF. CDR3 sequence (DNA): TGTGCCATCGGACAGGGGGCAGGCACTGAAGCTTTCTTT.

This clone was picked up a small number of times. This rearrangement joins TRBV7-2 to TRBJ2-7, with 7 bases matching TRBD2. The trim removed 5 bases at V and 5 bases at J, leaving 15 bases unmatched. Per germline, CDR1 SGHTA and CDR2 FQGNSA. The CDR3 spans 16 residues. CDR3 coding DNA: TGTGCCAGCAGCCCACAAGGGACTATCAGAGCCCACGAGCAGTACTTC. Amino acids: CASSPQGTIRAHEQYF.

This rearrangement joins TRBV9 to TRBJ2-3; 8 bases line up with TRBD2. The length of the CDR3 is 15 residues. The V and J ends lost 0 bases and 5 bases, in that order; junction bases with no gene match: 5. CDR1 SGDLS and CDR2 YYNGEE come from the germline V gene. The CDR3, as DNA: TGTGCCAGCAGCGTAGCGGGAGGGACAAGAGATACGCAGTATTTT. This sequence encodes CASSVAGGTRDTQYF.

Worth noting for this clone: Germline and junction disagree at one end, which may indicate a read error. This chain links TRBV6-5 with TRBJ1-4; perhaps TRBD1 as D (6 bases). This CDR3 has 13 amino acids. From germline, CDR1 is MNHEY and CDR2 SVGAGI. The CDR3 protein is CAGSSGGQEKLFF. The CDR3 DNA sequence: TGTGCCGGCAGTTCGGGGGGCCAGGAAAAACTGTTTTTT.

The V and J genes are TRBV5-1 and TRBJ1-1; D is unclear. The CDR3 runs to 15 residues. Trimming left V 4 bases short and J 3 bases short, with 16 bases between. CDR1 and CDR2 (germline): SGHRS, YFSETQ. CDR3 protein: CASSSSAGSDTEAFF. CDR3 nucleotides: TGCGCCAGCAGCAGCTCCGCGGGCAGCGACACTGAAGCTTTCTTT.

The chain carries TRBV27 and TRBJ2-7; 10 positions match TRBD2. The CDR3 sequence is 15 residues long. Germline V gene data show CDR1 as MNHEY and CDR2 as SMNVEV (reference sequence). Trimming cost V 0 bases and J 6 bases; bases outside gene matches: 5. The CDR3: CASSLSLAGESEQYF. The CDR3 region has the DNA TGTGCCAGCAGTTTATCGCTAGCGGGAGAGAGCGAGCAGTACTTC.

This clone was seen only once. J is TRBJ2-7 and V is TRBV7-9; 8 nucleotides agree with TRBD1. Per the germline V gene, CDR1 is SEHNR and CDR2 is FQNEAQ (reference sequence). CDR3 length equals 15 residues. Germline trimming cut 0 bases from V and 3 bases from J; bases unmatched to any gene: 4. CDR3 bases: TGTGCCAGCAGCTTAGCGGGGACAGGCCGCTACGAGCAGTACTTC. Translating it yields CASSLAGTGRYEQYF.

This sequence joins TRBV19 and TRBJ2-6, with 12 bases fitting TRBD2. The CDR3 covers 17 residues. Losses at the gene ends were 5 bases for V and 3 bases for J; bases not matched to a gene: 5. Germline V lookup: CDR1 LNHDA, CDR2 SQIVND (reference sequence). CDR3 DNA sequence: TGTGCCAGTAGTCCGACTAGCGGGAGCTTTGGGGCCAACGTCCTGACTTTC. Translated, it gives CASSPTSGSFGANVLTF. Variable domain in full (rest from reference TRBV19 and TRBJ2-6): DGGITQSPKYLFRKEGQNVTLSCEQNLNHDAMYWYRQDPGQGLRLIYYSQIVNDFQKGDIAEGYSVSREKKESFPLTVTSAQKNPTAFYLCASSPTSGSFGANVLTFGAGSRLTVL.